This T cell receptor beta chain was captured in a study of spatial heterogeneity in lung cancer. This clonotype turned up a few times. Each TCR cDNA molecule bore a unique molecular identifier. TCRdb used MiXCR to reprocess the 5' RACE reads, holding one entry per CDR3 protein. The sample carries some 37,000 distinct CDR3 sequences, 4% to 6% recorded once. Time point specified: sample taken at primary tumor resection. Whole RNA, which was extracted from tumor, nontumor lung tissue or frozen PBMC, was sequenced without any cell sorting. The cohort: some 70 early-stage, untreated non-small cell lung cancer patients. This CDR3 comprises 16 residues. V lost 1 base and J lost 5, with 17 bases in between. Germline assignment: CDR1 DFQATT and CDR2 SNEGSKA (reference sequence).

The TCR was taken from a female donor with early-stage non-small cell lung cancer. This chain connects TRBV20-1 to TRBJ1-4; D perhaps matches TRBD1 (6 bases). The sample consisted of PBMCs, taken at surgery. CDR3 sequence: CSARVVGARANEKLFF. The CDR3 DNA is TGCAGTGCTAGAGTGGTGGGGGCGAGGGCCAATGAAAAACTGTTTTTT.